This TCR beta chain appears in the sequencing data of a study of blood T cell repertoires in COVID-19. Overall study: The United States, Italy and Spain supplied acute and convalescent COVID-19 samples. Sample material is recorded as cDNA or gDNA derived from T cells, B-cell-depleted T cells, or PBMCs.

The CDR3 sequence is 16 residues long. CDR1 and CDR2 from the germline V gene are LGHDT and YNNKEL (reference sequence). Between the trimmed V and J ends, which lost 4 bases and 6 bases, there was a span of 16 bases. Authors' methods: Cell counts per sample came from amplifying reference gene primers. Assay: immunoSEQ multiplex PCR; the TCRdb copy retains only in-frame clones and omits some. The V and J calls and clone size were taken over from that table, and D and trimming were inferred from the DNA. This table has approximately 140,000 clones, approximately 88% appearing once. Sequenced input: peripheral blood. The TCR sequence derives from a man aged 55 to 70 with active or convalescent COVID-19. The chain has TRBV3-1 (or the pseudogene TRBV3-2) and TRBJ1-6, with D uncertain. CDR3 DNA sequence: TGTGCCAGCAGCCGCCAACGCCAGTCGGGTAATTCACCCCTCCACTTT. It encodes CASSRQRQSGNSPLHF.